The 17 T cell receptor beta chains given below trace back to one sample, sequenced in a study of neurological immune-mediated disorders. Each CDR3 protein is one row after TCRdb ran MiXCR on the 5' RACE reads. The table includes about 45,000 distinct CDR3 sequences, about 13% detected once. Time point reported: longitudinal time-point 3. The sequenced sample consisted of PBMCs. All receptors come from a man aged 25 to 45 in good health.

This clonotype was detected ten times or more. V is TRBV5-5 and J is TRBJ1-1; 8 bases align to TRBD1. Germline lookup yields CDR1 SGHKS and CDR2 YYEKEE (reference sequence). This CDR3 has 14 residues. Trimming at V came to 4 bases and at J to 2 bases, leaving 4 bases not matched to a gene. The CDR3 DNA reads as TGTGCCAGCAGCCCTGACAGGGGAAACACTGAAGCTTTCTTT. It yields the protein CASSPDRGNTEAFF.

This clonotype has ten or more counts. The CDR3 nucleotides read TGTGCCATCAGTGAGTCGTACTCAGGCGCTAGCACAGATACGCAGTATTTT. Translating gives CAISESYSGASTDTQYF. The rearrangement uses TRBV10-3 and TRBJ2-3; D remains unclear. The CDR3 totals 17 residues. CDR1 ENHRY and CDR2 SYGVKD come from the germline V gene. V lost 0 bases to trimming and J lost 0 bases, with 13 bases between them.

This clonotype was seen many times. The chain couples TRBV10-3 to TRBJ2-6; possibly TRBD2 for D (6 bases). There are 16 residues in the CDR3. Deletions cut 0 bases from V and 2 bases from J, with 8 bases between. CDR1 and CDR2 from the germline V gene are ENHRY and SYGVKD. CDR3 loop: CAISESGGAGANVLTF. DNA for the CDR3: TGTGCCATCAGTGAGTCTGGCGGGGCTGGGGCCAACGTCCTGACTTTC.

By proportion, this clonotype is medium-sized. The rearrangement uses TRBV7-3 and TRBJ2-7; 7 positions match TRBD1. The CDR3 extends over 13 amino acids. Germline-derived CDR1 and CDR2 are SGHTA and FQGTGA. With V trimmed by 5 bases and J by 5 bases, 6 bases remained unmatched. For the CDR3, the DNA is TGTGCCAGCAGCGCCGACAGGGTGAACGAGCAGTACTTC. It is translated as CASSADRVNEQYF.

This clonotype was counted ten times or more. In DNA, the CDR3 is TGCGCCAGCAGCTTGGGGGGGACTAGCGGGACGTCCTACAATGAGCAGTTCTTC. Its protein product is CASSLGGTSGTSYNEQFF. This chain uses TRBV5-1 with TRBJ2-1; 13 nucleotides match TRBD2. After removal of 0 bases from V and 1 base from J, the junction contained 4 bases not matched to a gene. Germline values: CDR1 SGHRS, CDR2 YFSETQ. This CDR3 has 18 residues.

This clonotype occurred many times. The J gene is TRBJ1-2, the V gene TRBV7-9; tentative D call: TRBD1 (5 bases). This CDR3 is built from 13 residues. CDR1 is SEHNR and CDR2 is FQNEAQ in the germline V gene (reference sequence). V was pared by 4 bases and J by 5 bases, with 11 bases between. The CDR3 loop is CASSSTEGYGYTF. The CDR3 bases are TGTGCCAGCAGCTCGACAGAAGGATATGGCTACACCTTC.

This clonotype was recorded at least ten times. The V and J genes are TRBV7-2 and TRBJ1-6, with D maybe TRBD1 (5 bases). V lost 5 bases to trimming and J lost 2 bases, with 19 bases between them. The CDR3 runs to 18 residues. Per the germline V gene, CDR1 is SGHTA and CDR2 is FQGNSA. CDR3 residues: CASSQDGMPGPYNSPLHF. CDR3 DNA: TGTGCCAGCAGCCAAGATGGGATGCCGGGGCCCTATAATTCACCCCTCCACTTT.

Ten or more counts support this clonotype. The CDR3 coding sequence is TGCGCCAGCAGCTTGGTTCGGGTCTTGGATGAGCAGTTCTTC. This translates into CASSLVRVLDEQFF. The chain combines TRBV5-1 with TRBJ2-1; D gene unclear. Germline V gene data show CDR1 as SGHRS and CDR2 as YFSETQ. CDR3 size: 14 residues. Trimming stripped 0 bases from V and 8 bases from J, with 12 bases between.

This clonotype is medium-sized. The gene calls are TRBV10-2 and TRBJ1-5; D not certain. The V end was cut by 5 bases, the J end by 5 bases, with 13 bases between. CDR3 length equals 14 residues. Germline V CDR1 and CDR2: WSHSY, SAAADI. This chain's CDR3 is CASSIRVGDQPQHF. For the CDR3, the DNA is TGCGCCAGCAGTATTCGGGTTGGGGATCAGCCCCAGCATTTT.

In its sample, this clonotype was seen many times. The chain carries TRBV14 and TRBJ1-1; D is unclear. Between the trimmed V and J ends, which lost 4 bases and 5 bases, there was a span of 8 bases. In germline, CDR1 is SGHDN, CDR2 FVKESK. The CDR3 totals 12 residues. DNA of the CDR3: TGTGCCAGCAGCCTTTTAGAAACTGAAGCTTTCTTT. Encoded protein: CASSLLETEAFF.

This clonotype was detected many times. J is TRBJ2-5 and V is TRBV28; the D gene is possibly TRBD2 (5 bases). CDR3 length equals 11 residues. Germline V gives CDR1 MDHEN, CDR2 SYDVKM. The V end was cut by 2 bases, the J end by 10 bases, with 8 bases between. CDR3 DNA sequence: TGTGCCAGCAGTTTACAAGGGAGCCAGTACTTC. Its protein product is CASSLQGSQYF.

The table lists this clonotype with many counts. The genes are TRBV28 and TRBJ2-1; 8 bases map to TRBD2. There are 19 residues in the CDR3. With V trimmed by 6 bases and J by 5 bases, 21 bases remained unmatched. The germline V gene has CDR1 MDHEN and CDR2 SYDVKM. CDR3 coding DNA: TGTGCCAGCAGCCTTCCCCCGACTAGCGTACTTATCTTACACAATGAGCAGTTCTTC. Its translation is CASSLPPTSVLILHNEQFF.

The V call is TRBV7-3, the J call TRBJ2-4; D gene unclear. This CDR3 comprises 12 residues. Germline lookup yields CDR1 SGHTA and CDR2 FQGTGA. V lost 5 bases and J lost 9, with 11 bases in between. In nucleotides, the CDR3 is TGTGCCAGCAGCGCCCCTACGGGCATTCAGTACTTC. Its translation: CASSAPTGIQYF. Looking up the rest from reference TRBV7-3 and TRBJ2-4 gives the full variable domain: GAGVSQTPSNKVTEKGKYVELRCDPISGHTALYWYRQSLGQGPEFLIYFQGTGAADDSGLPNDRFFAVRPEGSVSTLKIQRTERGDSAVYLCASSAPTGIQYFGAGTRLSVL.

The chain joins TRBV4-1 to TRBJ2-7; D is perhaps TRBD1 or TRBD2 (5 bases each). Germline CDR1 MGHRA, CDR2 YSYEKL. The CDR3 covers 14 residues. V lost 4 bases, J lost 2 bases, and 12 bases lay in between. The CDR3 nucleotides read TGCGCCAGCAGCCGGACACTGGGGGCCTACGAGCAGTACTTC. This encodes CASSRTLGAYEQYF.

This clonotype was seen ten or more times. V gene TRBV5-6 combines with J gene TRBJ1-3; D unclear. The CDR3 is 14 amino acids. Between the trimmed V and J ends, which lost 2 bases and 2 bases, there was a span of 8 bases. Looked up from germline, CDR1 is SGHDT and CDR2 is YYEEEE. The CDR3 DNA is TGTGCCAGCAGCTTATCCGGGACTGGAAACACCATATATTTT. Its protein product is CASSLSGTGNTIYF.

This clonotype has at least ten counts. The chain carries TRBV7-3 and TRBJ2-1; 9 bases line up with TRBD2. The V gene's germline CDR1 is SGHTA and CDR2 FQGTGA. CDR3 length equals 16 residues. J was trimmed by 8 bases and V by 5 bases; bases with no gene match: 13. Here the CDR3 reads CASSLSGTSPKDEQFF. The CDR3 bases are TGTGCCAGCAGCCTTTCCGGGACTAGCCCGAAGGATGAGCAGTTCTTC.

This clonotype appeared many times. This chain connects TRBV3-1 to TRBJ2-3; D is perhaps TRBD2 (5 bases). Germline V gene lookup returns CDR1 LGHDT and CDR2 YNNKEL (reference sequence). The CDR3 consists of 16 residues. The V gene lost 5 bases and the J gene lost 2 bases, with 17 bases spanning the gap. The CDR3 loop is CASSSEPGTYTDTQYF. CDR3 in DNA: TGTGCCAGCAGCTCCGAACCGGGAACATACACAGATACGCAGTATTTT.